Listed here is a single T cell receptor (beta chain). Only in-frame clones appear in the TCRdb table, and some are missing; sequencing was by immunoSEQ multiplex PCR. The sample carries over 45,000 clones, 65% to 90% recorded once. This record comes from a study of blood T cell repertoires in COVID-19. Germline V gives CDR1 MDHEN, CDR2 SYDVKM. The V end was cut by 3 bases, the J end by 7 bases, with 7 bases between. This CDR3 is built from 12 residues. J is TRBJ1-5 and V is TRBV28; D is unresolved. The sample consisted of peripheral blood. The clonotype originates from a human donor in a cohort sampled during active COVID-19. CDR3 in amino acids: CASSFLGQPQHF. The CDR3 nucleotides are TGTGCCAGCAGTTTCCTCGGGCAGCCCCAGCATTTT.